The next 19 T cell receptor beta chains were all read from a single sample in a study of cytomegalovirus exposure and HLA in healthy donors. The PCR ran on 60 Vbeta and 13 Jbeta primers. The data were produced by immunoSEQ multiplex PCR, yet TCRdb's version contains in-frame clones alone and is incomplete. Of about 120,000 clones in the sample, over 8% were seen once. Sequencing was performed on PBMCs. The receptors shown here come from a man aged 25-45 years in good health and CMV-seronegative.

This clone was seen more than once but under ten times. This sequence joins TRBV7-9 and TRBJ2-7, with TRBD2 matching over 15 bases. The CDR3 loop spans 16 amino acids. J was trimmed by 4 bases and V by 4 bases; bases with no gene match: 5. Looked up from germline, CDR1 is SEHNR and CDR2 is FQNEAQ (reference sequence). CDR3 residues: CASSSGLAGGWYEQYF. CDR3 in DNA: TGTGCCAGCAGCTCGGGACTAGCGGGAGGATGGTACGAGCAGTACTTC. The full variable domain, rest sourced from reference TRBV7-9 and TRBJ2-7, is DTGVSQNPRHKITKRGQNVTFRCDPISEHNRLYWYRQTLGQGPEFLTYFQNEAQLEKSRLLSDRFSAERPKGSFSTLEIQRTEQGDSAMYLCASSSGLAGGWYEQYFGPGTRLTVT.

The V call is TRBV5-4, the J call TRBJ2-1, with a possible D match to TRBD2 (7 bases). V shed 3 bases and J shed 1 base, with 20 bases lying between them. This CDR3 is built from 18 residues. Germline V gene sequence: CDR1 SGHNT, CDR2 YYREEE (reference sequence). The CDR3 sequence: CASSSQGGSGKSYNEQFF. The CDR3 DNA reads TGTGCCAGCAGCTCACAGGGAGGAAGCGGGAAGTCCTACAATGAGCAGTTCTTC.

J is TRBJ1-2 and V is TRBV9; D unclear. V was cut by 1 base and J by 5 bases, with 6 bases left in between. CDR3 size: 12 residues. Germline loops: CDR1 SGDLS, CDR2 YYNGEE. The CDR3 nucleotides read TGTGCCAGCAGCGTATACTGGTATGGCTACACCTTC. This codes for CASSVYWYGYTF.

This clone was seen a handful of times. The chain links TRBV4-1 to TRBJ2-7, with D possibly TRBD1 on 6 matching bases. Per the germline V gene, CDR1 is MGHRA and CDR2 is YSYEKL. V was cut by 0 bases and J by 1 base, with 13 bases left in between. The CDR3 is 16 residues long. The CDR3 DNA is TGCGCCAGCAGCCAAGATGGCAGGGGTTTTTCCTACGAGCAGTACTTC. It yields the protein CASSQDGRGFSYEQYF.

The chain has TRBV2 and TRBJ2-7; 8 nucleotides agree with TRBD2. The CDR3 is 13 residues long. J was trimmed by 6 bases and V by 4 bases; bases with no gene match: 5. Looked up from germline, CDR1 is SNHLY and CDR2 is FYNNEI. CDR3 amino acids: CASSAAGVTEQYF. CDR3 nucleotides: TGTGCCAGCAGTGCAGCGGGAGTAACCGAGCAGTACTTC.

The V call is TRBV28, the J call TRBJ2-7; D is possibly TRBD2 (6 bases). The V end lost 1 base, the J end lost 0 bases, and 16 bases lay between the germline ends. The germline V gene encodes CDR1 MDHEN and CDR2 SYDVKM. The CDR3 has 17 amino acids. CDR3 sequence (DNA): TGTGCCAGCAGTTTATCGGCGAGCGGGCCTTACTCCTACGAGCAGTACTTC. Protein sequence: CASSLSASGPYSYEQYF.

A word on this clone: This likely comes from a read error, as the CDR3 has no conserved phenylalanine or tryptophan at its end. This rearrangement joins TRBV5-1 to TRBJ2-3; weak D call: TRBD2 (6 bases). This CDR3 spans 14 amino acids. Trimming removed 2 bases from V and 3 bases from J, with 10 bases in between. Germline CDR1 reads SGHRS; CDR2 reads YFSETQ. DNA for the CDR3: TGCGCCAGCAGCTTTGGGGGAGGAACAGATACGCAGTATGTT. Protein: CASSFGGGTDTQYV.

The chain recombines TRBV4-1 with TRBJ2-5; D may be TRBD1 (6 bases). Deletions cut 4 bases from V and 5 bases from J, with 14 bases between. The CDR3 sequence is 14 residues long. Germline CDR1 MGHRA, CDR2 YSYEKL. The CDR3 protein is CASSPRTAWETQYF. The CDR3, as DNA: TGCGCCAGCAGCCCCAGGACAGCCTGGGAGACCCAGTACTTC.

In this sample, this clone turned up a few times. The chain couples TRBV30 to TRBJ2-7; 7 nucleotides agree with TRBD1. This CDR3 comprises 15 residues. After removal of 5 bases from V and 0 bases from J, the junction contained 10 bases not matched to a gene. Germline CDR1 GTSNPN, CDR2 SVGIG (reference sequence). Here the CDR3 reads CAWARLGTVSYEQYF. In DNA form, the CDR3 reads TGTGCCTGGGCTAGGCTAGGGACAGTCTCCTACGAGCAGTACTTC.

This clone was counted between two and nine times. This chain joins TRBV7-8 and TRBJ2-2, with 13 nucleotides matching TRBD2. Germline V gene data show CDR1 as SGHVS and CDR2 as FQNEAQ. V was pared by 5 bases and J by 5 bases, with 2 bases of the junction left unmatched. This CDR3 spans 15 amino acids. The CDR3 DNA reads as TGTGCCAGCAGCCAACTAGCGGGAGGGACCGGGGAGCTGTTTTTT. Translation: CASSQLAGGTGELFF.

A few counts support this clone. This rearrangement joins TRBV11-2 to TRBJ2-3, with TRBD1 matching over 8 bases. CDR3 length equals 17 residues. V shed 3 bases and J 0 bases; nucleotides not matched to a gene: 8. From germline, CDR1 is SGHAT and CDR2 FQNNGV. The CDR3 is CASSLLRDRISTDTQYF. Here the CDR3 DNA reads TGTGCCAGCAGCTTGCTCCGGGACAGGATTAGCACAGATACGCAGTATTTT. Full variable domain (missing parts from reference TRBV11-2 and TRBJ2-3): EAGVAQSPRYKIIEKRQSVAFWCNPISGHATLYWYQQILGQGPKLLIQFQNNGVVDDSQLPKDRFSAERLKGVDSTLKIQPAKLEDSAVYLCASSLLRDRISTDTQYFGPGTRLTVL.

This clone was observed a handful of times. The V gene is TRBV6-5, the J gene TRBJ1-2; 9 bases agree with TRBD1. Germline-derived CDR1 and CDR2 are MNHEY and SVGAGI. V shed 6 bases, J shed 4 bases, and the junction held 6 bases outside the gene matches. The CDR3 contains 14 residues. For the CDR3, the DNA is TGTGCCAGCAGAAAACAGGGGGCGTTCTATGGCTACACCTTC. Protein sequence: CASRKQGAFYGYTF.

The rearrangement joins TRBV5-1 to TRBJ2-5; 8 nucleotides align to TRBD1. The CDR3 runs to 15 residues. Germline V gives CDR1 SGHRS, CDR2 YFSETQ. The J segment lost 0 bases and the V segment lost 4 bases, leaving 5 bases of the junction unmatched. The CDR3 is CASSPRQGNQETQYF. CDR3 DNA sequence: TGCGCCAGCAGCCCTCGACAGGGGAACCAAGAGACCCAGTACTTC. Using reference TRBV5-1 and TRBJ2-5 for the parts outside the CDR3, the full variable domain is KAGVTQTPRYLIKTRGQQVTLSCSPISGHRSVSWYQQTPGQGLQFLFEYFSETQRNKGNFPGRFSGRQFSNSRSEMNVSTLELGDSALYLCASSPRQGNQETQYFGPGTRLLVL.

This clone was counted only a few times. J is TRBJ1-1 and V is TRBV9; D may be TRBD1 (5 bases). This CDR3 comprises 14 residues. Germline CDR1 SGDLS, CDR2 YYNGEE. V shed 0 bases and J shed 4 bases, with 10 bases lying between them. CDR3 amino acids: CASSVEGRGTEAFF. CDR3 sequence (DNA): TGTGCCAGCAGCGTAGAAGGAAGGGGCACTGAAGCTTTCTTT.

The sample holds a few counts of this clone. The chain uses TRBV30 and TRBJ1-4; possibly TRBD1 for D (6 bases). CDR1 GTSNPN and CDR2 SVGIG come from the germline V gene (reference sequence). V shed 7 bases and J shed 7 bases, with 19 bases lying between them. This CDR3 is built from 14 residues. The CDR3 sequence is CASGRWQGSEKLFF. In DNA form, the CDR3 reads TGTGCCTCTGGGCGATGGCAGGGGAGTGAAAAACTGTTTTTT.

The V call is TRBV6-1, the J call TRBJ2-2; 11 nucleotides agree with TRBD1. Germline V gives CDR1 MNHNS, CDR2 SASEGT. V lost 8 bases and J lost 6; bases outside the gene matches: 8. This CDR3 region has 15 residues. The CDR3: CASGGQGARAGELFF. The CDR3 nucleotides read TGTGCCAGCGGAGGACAGGGGGCGAGGGCCGGGGAGCTGTTTTTT.

The CDR3 sequence: CASSQSGDQPQHF. The CDR3 nucleotides read TGCGCCAGCAGCCAATCAGGGGATCAGCCCCAGCATTTT. This rearrangement joins TRBV4-3 to TRBJ1-5; the D gene is possibly TRBD1 (6 bases). This CDR3 contains 13 residues. CDR1 and CDR2 from the germline V gene are LGHNA and YSLEER. V was cut by 2 bases and J by 5 bases, with 7 bases left in between.

CDR3 protein: CAWSPGQGGNQPQHF. CDR3 nucleotides: TGTGCCTGGAGCCCTGGACAGGGAGGGAATCAGCCCCAGCATTTT. The chain combines TRBV30 with TRBJ1-5, with TRBD1 matching 8 bases. Trimming at V came to 3 bases and at J to 4 bases, leaving 8 bases not matched to a gene. CDR1 and CDR2 from the germline V gene are GTSNPN and SVGIG (reference sequence). This CDR3 has 15 residues.

The gene calls are TRBV5-8 and TRBJ2-7; 7 bases agree with TRBD1. Germline V CDR1 and CDR2: SGHTS, YDEGEE. V gave up 4 bases and J gave up 0 bases; unmatched junction bases: 7. This CDR3 has 15 amino acids. The CDR3 region has the DNA TGTGCCAGCAGCGACAGACAGGGTAGCTCCTACGAGCAGTACTTC. It is translated as CASSDRQGSSYEQYF.